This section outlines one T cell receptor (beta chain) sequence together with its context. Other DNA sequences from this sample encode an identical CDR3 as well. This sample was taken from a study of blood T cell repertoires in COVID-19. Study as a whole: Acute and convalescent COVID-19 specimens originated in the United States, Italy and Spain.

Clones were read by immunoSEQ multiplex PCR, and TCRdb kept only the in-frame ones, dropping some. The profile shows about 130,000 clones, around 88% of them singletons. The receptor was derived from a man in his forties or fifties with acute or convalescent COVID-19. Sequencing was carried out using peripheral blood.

This chain's CDR3 is CASSISTGNTIYF. The CDR3 region has the DNA TGTGCCAGTAGTATCAGTACTGGAAACACCATATATTTT. This rearrangement joins TRBV19 to TRBJ1-3; no firm D call. The germline V gene has CDR1 LNHDA and CDR2 SQIVND (reference sequence). The V and J ends lost 3 bases and 2 bases respectively, with 5 bases between them. This CDR3 is 13 amino acids long.